This is a list of T cell receptor beta chains from one sample in a study of blood T cell repertoires in COVID-19. TCRdb keeps only in-frame clones here, not all; method: immunoSEQ multiplex PCR. The table lists more than 300,000 clones, around nine tenths of them singletons. Input material: PBMCs or T cells enriched from blood (not recorded which). These receptors all stem from a woman in her twenties or thirties who had been exposed to COVID-19. CDR3s include the opening cysteine and the closing phenylalanine or tryptophan. A D gene is named only where the DNA matches it firmly. The size entry is marked missing in some rows and otherwise reads once, few, many or a size class.

J gene: TRBJ2-1; V gene: TRBV19; D gene: NA; CDR3 length: 14; clone size: NA; CDR3 protein: CASSIHYLTERQFF; CDR3 DNA: TGTGCCAGTAGTATACATTACTTGACAGAGAGGCAGTTCTTC
J gene: TRBJ1-6; V gene: TRBV27; D gene: NA; CDR3 length: 15; clone size: NA; CDR3 protein: CASRLRETAGSPLHF; CDR3 DNA: TGTGCCAGCAGACTTCGGGAAACAGCGGGTTCACCCCTCCACTTT
J gene: TRBJ1-5; V gene: TRBV6-2/TRBV6-3; D gene: NA; CDR3 length: 14; clone size: NA; CDR3 protein: CASSYGAADQPQHF; CDR3 DNA: TGTGCCAGCAGTTATGGGGCAGCCGATCAGCCCCAGCATTTT
J gene: TRBJ1-2; V gene: TRBV5-1; D gene: TRBD1; CDR3 length: 13; clone size: NA; CDR3 protein: CASSPRDRPGYTF; CDR3 DNA: TGCGCCAGCAGTCCCCGGGACAGACCTGGCTACACCTTC
J gene: TRBJ1-1; V gene: TRBV3-1/TRBV3-2; D gene: TRBD1; CDR3 length: 14; clone size: few; CDR3 protein: CASSLGQGGTEAFF; CDR3 DNA: TGTGCCAGCAGCCTGGGACAGGGAGGGACTGAAGCTTTCTTT
J gene: TRBJ1-6; V gene: TRBV5-6; D gene: TRBD1; CDR3 length: 14; clone size: NA; CDR3 protein: CASSFRDRVVPLHF; CDR3 DNA: TGTGCCAGCAGCTTTCGGGACAGGGTAGTACCCCTCCACTTT
J gene: TRBJ1-1; V gene: TRBV11-2; D gene: TRBD1; CDR3 length: 17; clone size: NA; CDR3 protein: CASSLDPWTGRDTEAFF; CDR3 DNA: TGTGCCAGCAGCTTAGATCCCTGGACAGGGAGGGACACTGAAGCTTTCTTT
J gene: TRBJ2-1; V gene: TRBV5-1; D gene: NA; CDR3 length: 12; clone size: NA; CDR3 protein: CASSLAADGQFF; CDR3 DNA: TGCGCCAGCAGCTTGGCCGCGGATGGGCAGTTCTTC
J gene: TRBJ1-2; V gene: TRBV6-5; D gene: TRBD1; CDR3 length: 14; clone size: NA; CDR3 protein: CASRQGQGGYGYTF; CDR3 DNA: TGTGCCAGCAGGCAGGGACAGGGTGGCTATGGCTACACCTTC
J gene: TRBJ1-1; V gene: TRBV12-3/TRBV12-4; D gene: NA; CDR3 length: 12; clone size: NA; CDR3 protein: CATMDMNTEAFF; CDR3 DNA: TGTGCCACCATGGACATGAACACTGAAGCTTTCTTT
J gene: TRBJ2-4; V gene: TRBV20-1; D gene: NA; CDR3 length: 12; clone size: NA; CDR3 protein: CSASGRADIQYF; CDR3 DNA: TGCAGTGCTAGTGGCAGGGCGGACATTCAGTACTTC
J gene: TRBJ2-5; V gene: TRBV7-9; D gene: TRBD1; CDR3 length: 15; clone size: once; CDR3 protein: CASSSGQGYQETQYF; CDR3 DNA: TGTGCCAGCAGCTCGGGACAGGGATACCAAGAGACCCAGTACTTC
J gene: TRBJ1-3; V gene: TRBV29-1; D gene: NA; CDR3 length: 12; clone size: NA; CDR3 protein: CSVLHRFGTIYF; CDR3 DNA: TGCAGCGTTCTACACAGGTTCGGCACCATATATTTT
J gene: TRBJ2-3; V gene: TRBV13; D gene: TRBD2; CDR3 length: 16; clone size: once; CDR3 protein: CASSLVASGVQDTQYF; CDR3 DNA: TGTGCCAGCAGCTTAGTGGCTAGCGGGGTACAGGATACGCAGTATTTT
J gene: TRBJ2-5; V gene: TRBV20-1; D gene: TRBD2; CDR3 length: 16; clone size: NA; CDR3 protein: CSASSLAGGLTKTQYF; CDR3 DNA: TGCAGTGCTAGTTCGCTAGCGGGGGGGTTGACAAAGACCCAGTACTTC
J gene: TRBJ1-2; V gene: TRBV6-1; D gene: NA; CDR3 length: 14; clone size: NA; CDR3 protein: CASSERGGTYGYTF; CDR3 DNA: TGTGCCAGCAGTGAGAGGGGGGGAACCTATGGCTACACCTTC